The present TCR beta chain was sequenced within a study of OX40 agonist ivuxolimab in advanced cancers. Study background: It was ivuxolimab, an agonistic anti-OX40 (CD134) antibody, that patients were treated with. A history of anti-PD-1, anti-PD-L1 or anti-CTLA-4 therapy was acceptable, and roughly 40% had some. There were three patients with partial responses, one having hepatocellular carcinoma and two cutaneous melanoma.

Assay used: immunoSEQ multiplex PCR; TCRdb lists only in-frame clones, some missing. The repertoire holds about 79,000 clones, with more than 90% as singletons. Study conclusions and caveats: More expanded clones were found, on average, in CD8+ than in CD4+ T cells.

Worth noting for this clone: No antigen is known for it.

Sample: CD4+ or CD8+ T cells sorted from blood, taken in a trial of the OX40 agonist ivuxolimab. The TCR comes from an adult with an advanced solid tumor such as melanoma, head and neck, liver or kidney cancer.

The CDR3 nucleotides read TGCGCCAGCAGCCCCTCTATGACTAGCGATGGAGATACGCAGTATTTT. It specifies CASSPSMTSDGDTQYF. V is TRBV4-1 and J is TRBJ2-3, with 8 bases fitting TRBD2. The CDR3 has 16 amino acids. Germline trimming cut 4 bases from V and 5 bases from J; bases unmatched to any gene: 11. Germline values: CDR1 MGHRA, CDR2 YSYEKL.